Below, one TCR beta chain is given with its context. This entry comes from a study of T cell changes during pregnancy in multiple sclerosis. The data were produced by immunoSEQ multiplex PCR, yet TCRdb's version contains in-frame clones alone and is incomplete. The data hold 58,000 or so clones, with approximately 92% observed a single time. V gave up 6 bases and J gave up 4 bases; unmatched junction bases: 11. Germline assignment: CDR1 KGHSH and CDR2 LQKENI. The CDR3 spans 15 residues. The origin of this receptor is a female donor with multiple sclerosis, enrolled in a pregnancy study. The chain carries TRBV18 and TRBJ2-7, with 8 bases fitting TRBD2. The sequenced sample was peripheral blood, obtained in the first trimester of pregnancy. CDR3 loop: CASSTIMGTRYEQYF. For the CDR3, the DNA is TGTGCCAGCTCTACTATCATGGGGACTAGATACGAGCAGTACTTC.